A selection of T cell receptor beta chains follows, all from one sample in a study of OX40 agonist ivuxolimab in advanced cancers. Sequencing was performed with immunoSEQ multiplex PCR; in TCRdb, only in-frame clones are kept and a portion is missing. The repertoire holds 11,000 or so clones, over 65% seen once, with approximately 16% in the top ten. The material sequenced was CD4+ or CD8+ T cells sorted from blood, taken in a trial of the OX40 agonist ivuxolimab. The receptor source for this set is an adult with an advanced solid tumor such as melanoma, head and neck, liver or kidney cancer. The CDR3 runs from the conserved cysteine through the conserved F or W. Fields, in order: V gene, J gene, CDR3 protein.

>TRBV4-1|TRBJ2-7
CASSQGRLVGREQYF
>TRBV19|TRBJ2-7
CASRDSAYEQYF
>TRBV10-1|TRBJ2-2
CASSVGTGELFF
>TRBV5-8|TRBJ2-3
CASSSTDTQYF
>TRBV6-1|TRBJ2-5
CASSTPGQGLLAQYF
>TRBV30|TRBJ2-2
CAWSSGARDTGELFF
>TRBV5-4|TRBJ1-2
CASRAGTGYTF
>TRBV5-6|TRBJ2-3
CASDSGGRSDTQYF
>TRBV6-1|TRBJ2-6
CASEFGNSGANVLTF
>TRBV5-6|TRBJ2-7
CASSSRASPYEQYF
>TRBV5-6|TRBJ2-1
CASSLDGGLAYNEQFF
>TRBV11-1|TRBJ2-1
CASSSLLAGVEGEQFF
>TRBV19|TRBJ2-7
CASSDSLGQSYEQYF
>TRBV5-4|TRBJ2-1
CASSSIYEQFF
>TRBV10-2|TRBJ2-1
CASSESMLAGGRNEQFF
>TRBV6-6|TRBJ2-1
CASTPASSYNEQFF
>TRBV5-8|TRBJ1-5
CASSLPGNQPQHF
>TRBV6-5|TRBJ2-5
CASSFNPGHETQYF
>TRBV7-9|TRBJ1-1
CASVKNTEAFF
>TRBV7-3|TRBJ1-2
CASSLEMTGSYGYTF
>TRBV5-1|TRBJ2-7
CASSLGGQARNYEQYF
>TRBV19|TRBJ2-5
CASSSKREGLQETQYF
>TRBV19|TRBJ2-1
CASSIPGGSKNEQFF
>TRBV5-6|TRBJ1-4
CASSLHGAIYEKLFF
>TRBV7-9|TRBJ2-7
CASSLETGSYEQYF
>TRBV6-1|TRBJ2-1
CASSLLAGVDEQFF
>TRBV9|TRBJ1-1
CASSPTPVVGHTEAFF
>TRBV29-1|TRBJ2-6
CSVWTGANVLTF
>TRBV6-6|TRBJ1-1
CASRRLGGDTEAFF
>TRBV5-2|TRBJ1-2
CASSSDRGPYGYTF
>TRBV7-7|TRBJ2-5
CASSQDRSQETQYF
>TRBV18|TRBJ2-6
CASSPVSSGANVLTF
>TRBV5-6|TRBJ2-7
CASFLTPGSHEQYF
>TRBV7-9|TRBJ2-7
CASSLADEQYF
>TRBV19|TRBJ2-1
CASGYAGGPYNEQFF
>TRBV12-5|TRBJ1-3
CASGQLSGNTIYF
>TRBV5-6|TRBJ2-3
CASSLEPSPPLTDTQYF
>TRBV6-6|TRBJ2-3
CASSPTSQTDTQYF
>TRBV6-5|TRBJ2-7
CASSARDRGFYEQYF
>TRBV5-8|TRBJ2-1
CASSPGQGADEQFF
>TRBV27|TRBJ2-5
CASSPPGTPETQYF
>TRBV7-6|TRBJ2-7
CASSLEASSYEQYF
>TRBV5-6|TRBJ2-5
CASSLRRGGQETQYF
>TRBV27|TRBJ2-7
CASSPGTGGFDEQYF
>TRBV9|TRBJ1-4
CASSVGLHGTNEKLFF
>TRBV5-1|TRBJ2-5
CASSLGQQQETQYF
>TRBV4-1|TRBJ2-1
CASWARDEQFF
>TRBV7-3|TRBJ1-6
CASSRTGDNSPLHF
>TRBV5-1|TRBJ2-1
CASSWTSGSSYNEQFF
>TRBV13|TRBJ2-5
CASRTGGQETQYF
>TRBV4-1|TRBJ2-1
CASSQAGVVDEQFF
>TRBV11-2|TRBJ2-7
CASSLDEGFLSYEQYF
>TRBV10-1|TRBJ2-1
CASSDGLVHNEQFF
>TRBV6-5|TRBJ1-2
CASSPGGWKYGYTF